This T cell receptor (beta chain) was observed in a study of blood T cell repertoires in COVID-19. Assay used: immunoSEQ multiplex PCR; TCRdb lists only in-frame clones, some missing. The sample yields about 160,000 clones, 70% to 80% seen once. Specimen: peripheral blood. The clonotype was recovered from a woman aged 55-69 years with COVID-19, enrolled during active disease.

The DNA of the CDR3 is TGTGCCAGCAGCACTAGGAGGGCCGGGAACAATGAGCAGTTCTTC. It codes for CASSTRRAGNNEQFF. The chain links TRBV11-3 to TRBJ2-1, with D perhaps TRBD2 (6 bases). This CDR3 spans 15 amino acids. Per germline, CDR1 SGHNT and CDR2 YENEEA. V lost 5 bases and J lost 5, with 16 bases in between. The variable domain in full, completed from reference TRBV11-3 and TRBJ2-1, reads EAGVVQSPRYKIIEKKQPVAFWCNPISGHNTLYWYLQNLGQGPELLIRYENEEAVDDSQLPKDRFSAERLKGVDSTLKIQPAELGDSAVYLCASSTRRAGNNEQFFGPGTRLTVL.